This T cell receptor beta chain derives from a study of STAT5B mutations in CD4+ large granular lymphocyte leukemia. For this clone: No antigen is known for it.

The protocol was immunoSEQ multiplex PCR, while the TCRdb copy is restricted to in-frame clones and leaves out a portion. Among 30,000 to 40,000 clones, 69% were seen once, and the ten largest hold about 3%. Study observations and caveats: Patient CD4-sorted repertoires stayed more clonal than healthy ones after leukemic-clone removal. No patients shared main leukemic clonotypes, though 20% to 25% appeared at low frequency elsewhere.

Material for sequencing was CD4+ T cells from blood buffy coats. The sequence was collected from a human donor in good health.

The CDR3 nucleotides read TGTGCCAGTAGTTCTCACAGGGGGCAAGAGACCCAGTACTTC. Translated, it gives CASSSHRGQETQYF. This chain joins TRBV19 and TRBJ2-5, with TRBD1 matching over 8 bases. The CDR3 contains 14 residues. In germline, CDR1 is LNHDA, CDR2 SQIVND (reference sequence). V shed 5 bases, J shed 2 bases, and the junction held 4 bases outside the gene matches.